Below, one T cell receptor beta chain is given with its context. Sequenced by immunoSEQ multiplex PCR; TCRdb stores in-frame clones only, minus some. The sample shows approximately 84,000 clones, 90% to 95% of them seen only once. CDR1 is SGHRS, CDR2 YFSETQ, per germline. The CDR3 covers 11 residues. Trimming removed 0 bases at V and 3 bases at J, with 0 bases between. This sample is part of a study of control samples from healthy donors and cancer patients. The chain couples TRBV5-1 to TRBJ2-5; D not certain. The sample comprised blood. This TCR came from a man aged 25-45 years in good health. CDR3 sequence reads: CASSLEETQYF. CDR3 coding DNA: TGCGCCAGCAGCTTGGAAGAGACCCAGTACTTC. The full variable domain, in which reference TRBV5-1 and TRBJ2-5 provide the parts outside the CDR3, is KAGVTQTPRYLIKTRGQQVTLSCSPISGHRSVSWYQQTPGQGLQFLFEYFSETQRNKGNFPGRFSGRQFSNSRSEMNVSTLELGDSALYLCASSLEETQYFGPGTRLLVL.